Below are 28 T cell receptor beta chains sequenced from a single sample in a study of neurological immune-mediated disorders. Time point noted: longitudinal time-point 1 (baseline). Each CDR3 protein gets one entry after TCRdb re-called the 5' RACE reads with MiXCR. The repertoire holds over 55,000 distinct CDR3 sequences, 10% seen once, with more than 9% in the top ten. The sample was PBMCs. The receptors stem from a man aged 25 to 40 in good health.

This clonotype occurred many times. V is TRBV7-9 and J is TRBJ1-3; D is unclear. The CDR3 extends over 16 amino acids. Looked up from germline, CDR1 is SEHNR and CDR2 is FQNEAQ (reference sequence). V was trimmed by 1 base and J by 1 base, leaving 11 bases between them. The DNA of the CDR3 is TGTGCCAGCAGCTTAGGGGGTGCGGGTTCTGGAAACACCATATATTTT. As protein: CASSLGGAGSGNTIYF. Full variable domain (rest looked up from reference TRBV7-9 and TRBJ1-3): DTGVSQNPRHKITKRGQNVTFRCDPISEHNRLYWYRQTLGQGPEFLTYFQNEAQLEKSRLLSDRFSAERPKGSFSTLEIQRTEQGDSAMYLCASSLGGAGSGNTIYFGEGSWLTVV.

Comments on this clonotype: This may be a read error, as it is one base from a much larger clone. The chain combines TRBV7-9 with TRBJ2-5, with a tentative D call TRBD1 (6 bases). Germline lookup yields CDR1 SEHNR and CDR2 FQNEAQ (reference sequence). The CDR3 is 14 amino acids. CDR3 sequence: CGSSIGGNQETQYF. DNA for the CDR3: TGTGGCAGCAGCATAGGGGGAAATCAAGAGACCCAGTACTTC. Full variable domain (remainder filled in from reference TRBV7-9 and TRBJ2-5): DTGVSQNPRHKITKRGQNVTFRCDPISEHNRLYWYRQTLGQGPEFLTYFQNEAQLEKSRLLSDRFSAERPKGSFSTLEIQRTEQGDSAMYLCGSSIGGNQETQYFGPGTRLLVL.

This clonotype appeared many times. CDR3: CATSDQGRDTGELFF. The CDR3 nucleotides read TGTGCCACCAGTGACCAGGGGCGGGACACCGGGGAGCTGTTTTTT. The chain joins TRBV24-1 to TRBJ2-2, with D tentatively TRBD1 (6 bases). V was shortened by 4 bases and J by 3 bases, with 11 bases between the two germline ends. Germline V gene lookup returns CDR1 KGHDR and CDR2 SFDVKD. The CDR3 contains 15 residues.

This clonotype was counted at least ten times. This chain connects TRBV7-2 to TRBJ2-7; 8 nucleotides agree with TRBD2. The CDR3 is 17 amino acids. Germline-derived CDR1 and CDR2 are SGHTA and FQGNSA. The V segment lost 2 bases and the J segment 3 bases; nucleotides outside the gene matches: 12. The chain's CDR3 is CASSLPLRGGPLYEQYF. The CDR3 bases are TGTGCCAGCAGCTTACCCCTCCGGGGGGGGCCTCTCTACGAGCAGTACTTC.

This clonotype was recorded many times. The chain recombines TRBV28 with TRBJ1-2; D remains ambiguous. CDR3 size: 12 residues. CDR1 and CDR2 (germline): MDHEN, SYDVKM. V gave up 7 bases and J gave up 5 bases, with 11 bases separating them. CDR3: CASTKRAYGYTF. For the CDR3, the DNA is TGTGCCAGCACCAAAAGGGCTTATGGCTACACCTTC.

This clonotype was detected many times. CDR3 loop: CASSQRLASNEQYF. CDR3 bases: TGTGCCAGCAGCCAACGACTAGCCTCGAACGAGCAGTACTTC. The chain uses TRBV7-2 and TRBJ2-7; 7 positions agree with TRBD2. This CDR3 is built from 14 residues. V dropped 5 bases and J dropped 5; count of bases not matched to a gene: 9. CDR1 and CDR2 from the germline V gene are SGHTA and FQGNSA.

The table lists this clonotype with many counts. The chain is built from TRBV3-1 and TRBJ1-5, with a weak D call TRBD1 (5 bases). The V and J ends lost 3 bases and 6 bases respectively, with 6 bases between them. Germline V CDR1 and CDR2: LGHDT, YNNKEL (reference sequence). This CDR3 has 12 residues. The DNA for the CDR3 is TGTGCCAGCAGCCAGGGGGGTCAGCCCCAGCATTTT. Translating gives CASSQGGQPQHF.

This clonotype was observed many times. V gene TRBV7-8 combines with J gene TRBJ2-3; 7 bases agree with TRBD1. Losses at the gene ends were 10 bases for V and 2 bases for J; bases not matched to a gene: 9. The CDR3 spans 14 residues. Germline values: CDR1 SGHVS, CDR2 FQNEAQ. The DNA for the CDR3 is TGTGCCACCTTGTGGGACAGCCTCACAGATACGCAGTATTTT. This codes for CATLWDSLTDTQYF.

Ten or more counts support this clonotype. The CDR3 DNA reads as TGCAGTGCTAGAGAGCTGGTCTCCTACGAGCAGTACTTC. Translated, it gives CSARELVSYEQYF. This rearrangement joins TRBV20-1 to TRBJ2-7; D unclear. Trimming removed 0 bases at V and 0 bases at J, with 6 bases between. The CDR3 runs to 13 residues. Germline CDR1 DFQATT, CDR2 SNEGSKA (reference sequence).

This clonotype has a count of ten or more. The rearrangement uses TRBV7-3 and TRBJ2-3; 7 nucleotides align to TRBD1. This CDR3 has 14 residues. Trimming at V came to 3 bases and at J to 4 bases, leaving 4 bases not matched to a gene. Germline CDR1 is SGHTA and CDR2 is FQGTGA. CDR3 amino acids: CASSFDRESDTQYF. DNA of the CDR3: TGTGCCAGCAGCTTTGACAGGGAGTCAGATACGCAGTATTTT.

This clonotype was counted ten times or more. The genes are TRBV10-3 and TRBJ2-3; 8 bases agree with TRBD2. The trim removed 6 bases at V and 0 bases at J, leaving 2 bases unmatched. There are 14 residues in the CDR3. CDR1 is ENHRY and CDR2 is SYGVKD in the germline V gene. This CDR3 is CAISVAGSTDTQYF. The CDR3 nucleotides read TGTGCCATCAGCGTAGCGGGAAGCACAGATACGCAGTATTTT.

This clonotype was found many times. The gene calls are TRBV4-1 and TRBJ2-5; 7 bases line up with TRBD2. The germline V gene encodes CDR1 MGHRA and CDR2 YSYEKL. This CDR3 is built from 15 residues. V shed 1 base, J shed 4 bases, and the junction held 6 bases outside the gene matches. This CDR3 reads CASSQGREWRETQYF. The CDR3 nucleotides are TGCGCCAGCAGCCAAGGGCGGGAGTGGCGAGAGACCCAGTACTTC.

This clonotype has a count of ten or more. This chain links TRBV6-2 or TRBV6-3 with TRBJ2-2; no clear D. The CDR3 covers 14 residues. Germline loops: CDR1 MNHEY, CDR2 SVGEGT. With 6 bases removed from V and 9 bases from J, the gap between germline ends came to 17 bases. The CDR3 bases are TGTGCCAGCAGCCCGGGCCGGATGACCCGGGAGCTGTTTTTT. This translates into CASSPGRMTRELFF.

This clonotype was seen at least ten times. V is TRBV11-2 and J is TRBJ2-3; D perhaps matches TRBD2 (6 bases). The CDR3 is 14 residues long. The germline V gene has CDR1 SGHAT and CDR2 FQNNGV. The germline V and J ends were trimmed by 4 bases and 6 bases, with 14 bases remaining between them. CDR3 sequence reads: CASSSGTSKDTQYF. The CDR3 DNA sequence: TGTGCCAGCAGCTCCGGGACTTCCAAGGATACGCAGTATTTT.

In this sample, this clonotype turned up a few times. Being one base from a much bigger clone, this may be a read error. The V call is TRBV7-2, the J call TRBJ2-7; D possibly uses TRBD1 or TRBD2 (5 bases each). V was clipped by 4 bases and J by 13 bases, with 14 bases between them. The CDR3 covers 11 residues. CDR1 and CDR2 (germline): SGHTA, FQGNSA. The CDR3 nucleotides read TGTGCCAGCAGCTATGTGGGGGATCCCTACTTC. Amino acid sequence: CASSYVGDPYF.

V usage is TRBV30 and J usage is TRBJ1-5; possible D gene TRBD1, 6 bases. V gave up 0 bases and J gave up 3 bases, with 15 bases separating them. The CDR3 extends over 16 amino acids. The V gene's germline CDR1 is GTSNPN and CDR2 SVGIG (reference sequence). CDR3 residues: CAWSVRVTGHNQPQHF. CDR3 in DNA: TGTGCCTGGAGTGTACGAGTGACAGGACACAATCAGCCCCAGCATTTT.

A few counts support this clonotype. The V gene is TRBV10-3, the J gene TRBJ2-2, with a tentative D call TRBD1 (5 bases). Germline V gene lookup returns CDR1 ENHRY and CDR2 SYGVKD. CDR3 size: 14 residues. The ends were cut back, 3 bases at V and 7 bases at J, with 12 bases in the middle. For the CDR3, the DNA is TGTGCCATCAGTGATACAACAGGCGACGGGGAGCTGTTTTTT. Protein sequence: CAISDTTGDGELFF.

At least ten counts were recorded for this clonotype. This chain uses TRBV7-9 with TRBJ2-4; possibly TRBD2 for D (7 bases). The CDR3 covers 19 residues. The germline V and J ends were trimmed by 5 bases and 0 bases, with 23 bases remaining between them. Germline V gives CDR1 SEHNR, CDR2 FQNEAQ (reference sequence). CDR3 coding DNA: TGTGCCAGCAGCAGTCTACAGGGAGGGGGTACGCTAGCCAAAAACATTCAGTACTTC. It encodes CASSSLQGGGTLAKNIQYF. The whole variable domain, filled in from reference TRBV7-9 and TRBJ2-4, reads DTGVSQNPRHKITKRGQNVTFRCDPISEHNRLYWYRQTLGQGPEFLTYFQNEAQLEKSRLLSDRFSAERPKGSFSTLEIQRTEQGDSAMYLCASSSLQGGGTLAKNIQYFGAGTRLSVL.

This clonotype was seen a few times. The chain couples TRBV5-1 to TRBJ2-7; D unclear. Germline CDR1 SGHRS, CDR2 YFSETQ. With 4 bases removed from V and 2 bases from J, the gap between germline ends came to 10 bases. There are 13 residues in the CDR3. CDR3 region: CASSPQEAYEQYF. CDR3 nucleotides: TGCGCCAGCAGCCCCCAGGAAGCCTACGAGCAGTACTTC. The complete variable domain, with remaining parts taken from reference TRBV5-1 and TRBJ2-7, reads KAGVTQTPRYLIKTRGQQVTLSCSPISGHRSVSWYQQTPGQGLQFLFEYFSETQRNKGNFPGRFSGRQFSNSRSEMNVSTLELGDSALYLCASSPQEAYEQYFGPGTRLTVT.

This clonotype was counted many times. The chain couples TRBV20-1 to TRBJ2-3; D is possibly TRBD2 (6 bases). Germline loops: CDR1 DFQATT, CDR2 SNEGSKA (reference sequence). The CDR3 totals 15 residues. The V and J ends lost 0 bases and 4 bases respectively, with 14 bases between them. This CDR3 reads CSARDRTGDSDTQYF. The DNA for the CDR3 is TGCAGTGCTAGAGATAGGACGGGAGATTCAGATACGCAGTATTTT.

This clonotype was seen only a few times. The genes are TRBV20-1 and TRBJ2-7; D is perhaps TRBD1 (6 bases). This CDR3 contains 17 residues. The germline CDR1 and CDR2 sequences are DFQATT and SNEGSKA (reference sequence). Between the trimmed V and J ends, which lost 6 bases and 2 bases, there was a span of 26 bases. In DNA, the CDR3 is TGCAGTGCCAAAGGGGGTGGCCCCAGGGAAGAACCCTACGAGCAGTACTTC. Its protein is CSAKGGGPREEPYEQYF.

This clonotype was seen repeatedly, ten times or more. The CDR3 is CASSLDPGTDTQYF. DNA of the CDR3: TGTGCCAGCAGCTTAGATCCTGGCACAGATACGCAGTATTTT. J is TRBJ2-3 and V is TRBV11-3; D unclear. V was pared by 0 bases and J by 1 base, with 5 bases between. Germline assignment: CDR1 SGHNT and CDR2 YENEEA. This CDR3 has 14 amino acids. The whole variable domain, remainder taken from reference TRBV11-3 and TRBJ2-3, is EAGVVQSPRYKIIEKKQPVAFWCNPISGHNTLYWYLQNLGQGPELLIRYENEEAVDDSQLPKDRFSAERLKGVDSTLKIQPAELGDSAVYLCASSLDPGTDTQYFGPGTRLTVL.

This clonotype was observed many times. The chain carries TRBV20-1 and TRBJ2-1; TRBD2 matches at 7 bases. V lost 6 bases, J lost 5 bases, and 13 bases stayed unmatched. CDR1 is DFQATT, CDR2 SNEGSKA, per germline (reference sequence). The CDR3 is made up of 15 amino acids. The CDR3 is CSAQGMREGNNEQFF. DNA of the CDR3: TGCAGTGCCCAGGGTATGAGGGAGGGCAACAATGAGCAGTTCTTC.

This clonotype was counted ten times or more. This chain uses TRBV5-1 with TRBJ2-2; 7 nucleotides match TRBD2. This CDR3 is 15 amino acids long. Per germline, CDR1 SGHRS and CDR2 YFSETQ. Unmatched junction bases numbered 6, after V lost 1 base and J lost 6 bases. DNA for the CDR3: TGCGCCAGCAGCTTGTATCGGGAGGTCTCCGGGGAGCTGTTTTTT. It is translated as CASSLYREVSGELFF.

This clonotype was recorded many times. The chain recombines TRBV5-1 with TRBJ2-2; TRBD2 agrees at 7 bases. Germline V gene data show CDR1 as SGHRS and CDR2 as YFSETQ. The CDR3 spans 17 residues. V shed 5 bases, J shed 0 bases, and the junction held 10 bases outside the gene matches. This CDR3 is CASRLSPSGTNTGELFF. CDR3 sequence (DNA): TGCGCCAGCAGGCTCTCCCCTAGCGGTACGAACACCGGGGAGCTGTTTTTT.

The chain links TRBV5-1 to TRBJ2-3; no firm D call. V was cut by 0 bases and J by 0 bases, with 8 bases left in between. The CDR3 is 15 amino acids. The germline CDR1 and CDR2 sequences are SGHRS and YFSETQ. This chain's CDR3 is CASSLEGYSTDTQYF. In DNA form, the CDR3 reads TGCGCCAGCAGCTTGGAAGGCTATAGCACAGATACGCAGTATTTT.

This clonotype was recorded at least ten times. V usage is TRBV12-3 or TRBV12-4 and J usage is TRBJ1-2; TRBD1 agrees at 7 bases. Trimming took 4 bases from V and 4 from J; bases not matched to a gene: 9. The CDR3 contains 15 residues. CDR3 sequence (DNA): TGTGCCAGCAGTTCGGCAACAGGGGACCCCTATGGCTACACCTTC. This sequence encodes CASSSATGDPYGYTF.

In nucleotides, the CDR3 is TGCAGTGCCCCAGATGCGGGGCTGGAAAACAATGAGCAGTTCTTC. Translated, it gives CSAPDAGLENNEQFF. The chain couples TRBV20-1 to TRBJ2-1, with D perhaps matching TRBD2 (6 bases). CDR1 is DFQATT and CDR2 is SNEGSKA in the germline V gene (reference sequence). Deletions cut 6 bases from V and 5 bases from J, with 20 bases between. The CDR3 runs to 15 residues.